The rows below give T cell receptor beta chains drawn from one sample of a study of control samples from healthy donors and cancer patients. Data came from immunoSEQ multiplex PCR; TCRdb stores just in-frame clones and leaves some out. The table shows approximately 140,000 clones, with roughly 93% occurring only once. Sequenced material: blood. These receptors all come from a man younger than 35 in good health. Each CDR3 is given with its conserved first and last residue. A D gene is named only where the DNA matches it firmly. For some rows the clone size is stated as once, few or many, or as a class when expanded; others skip it.

CDR3 protein: CASSYGEDTDTQYF
CDR3 DNA: TGTGCCAGCAGTTACGGGGAGGACACAGATACGCAGTATTTT
J gene: TRBJ2-3
clone size: -
D gene: -
V gene: TRBV6-2/TRBV6-3

CDR3 protein: CASRGVLRNTEAFF
CDR3 DNA: TGCGCCAGCAGGGGGGTATTGAGGAACACTGAAGCTTTCTTT
J gene: TRBJ1-1
clone size: once
D gene: -
V gene: TRBV4-1

CDR3 protein: CASRGATDTQYF
CDR3 DNA: TGTGCCAGCAGAGGGGCTACAGATACGCAGTATTTT
J gene: TRBJ2-3
clone size: -
D gene: -
V gene: TRBV6-6

CDR3 protein: CAWSRGTEAFF
CDR3 DNA: TGTGCCTGGAGCCGGGGGACTGAAGCTTTCTTT
J gene: TRBJ1-1
clone size: -
D gene: -
V gene: TRBV30

CDR3 protein: CASSLGGIRGGQAEQYF
CDR3 DNA: TGTGCCAGCAGCTTAGGTGGGATAAGGGGGGGGCAGGCAGAGCAGTACTTC
J gene: TRBJ2-7
clone size: once
D gene: -
V gene: TRBV7-2

CDR3 protein: CAISESTGNTEAFF
CDR3 DNA: TGTGCCATCAGTGAGTCTACAGGTAACACTGAAGCTTTCTTT
J gene: TRBJ1-1
clone size: -
D gene: -
V gene: TRBV10-3

CDR3 protein: CASSTKAGGPDTQYF
CDR3 DNA: TGTGCCAGCAGCACTAAGGCGGGAGGACCAGATACGCAGTATTTT
J gene: TRBJ2-3
clone size: -
D gene: TRBD2
V gene: TRBV13

CDR3 protein: CASSETAGGTNEQFF
CDR3 DNA: TGCGCCAGCAGTGAGACCGCGGGGGGGACCAATGAGCAGTTCTTC
J gene: TRBJ2-1
clone size: -
D gene: TRBD2
V gene: TRBV10-1

CDR3 protein: CAWSSGRGLARNEQFF
CDR3 DNA: TGTGCCTGGAGTTCCGGACGGGGGCTAGCAAGGAATGAGCAGTTCTTC
J gene: TRBJ2-1
clone size: -
D gene: -
V gene: TRBV30

CDR3 protein: CASSATSPVSSYEQYF
CDR3 DNA: TGTGCCAGCAGCGCAACCTCTCCGGTGAGCTCCTACGAGCAGTACTTC
J gene: TRBJ2-7
clone size: -
D gene: -
V gene: TRBV7-2

CDR3 protein: CSASAWKWTQYF
CDR3 DNA: TGCAGTGCTAGTGCCTGGAAGTGGACCCAGTACTTC
J gene: TRBJ2-5
clone size: -
D gene: -
V gene: TRBV20-1

CDR3 protein: CASSRGGAGDEKLFF
CDR3 DNA: TGTGCCAGCAGTCGGGGGGGGGCTGGTGATGAAAAACTGTTTTTT
J gene: TRBJ1-4
clone size: -
D gene: -
V gene: TRBV6-6

CDR3 protein: CAWSASGSRQETQYF
CDR3 DNA: TGTGCCTGGAGTGCGAGCGGGAGTCGGCAAGAGACCCAGTACTTC
J gene: TRBJ2-5
clone size: -
D gene: TRBD2
V gene: TRBV30

CDR3 protein: CASSAVVQAKNIQYF
CDR3 DNA: TGTGCCAGCAGCGCGGTCGTCCAAGCCAAAAACATTCAGTACTTC
J gene: TRBJ2-4
clone size: -
D gene: -
V gene: TRBV5-6

CDR3 protein: CASSRTGETSGANVLTF
CDR3 DNA: TGTGCCAGCTCCAGGACAGGGGAAACCTCTGGGGCCAACGTCCTGACTTTC
J gene: TRBJ2-6
clone size: -
D gene: TRBD1
V gene: TRBV18

CDR3 protein: CASRRLNSGFDSPLHF
CDR3 DNA: TGTGCCAGTAGGAGACTAAACAGCGGTTTCGATTCACCCCTCCACTTT
J gene: TRBJ1-6
clone size: -
D gene: -
V gene: TRBV19

CDR3 protein: CASSENRELKVEQYF
CDR3 DNA: TGCGCCAGCAGTGAGAACCGGGAGCTGAAGGTCGAGCAGTACTTC
J gene: TRBJ2-7
clone size: -
D gene: -
V gene: TRBV10-2